This is a list of T cell receptor beta chains from one sample in a study of blood T cells in healthy people across ages. TCRdb itself ran the 5' RACE reads through MiXCR, one entry per CDR3 protein. This table has about 640,000 distinct CDR3 sequences, 58% appearing once. Sequencing was carried out using blood. The receptor source for this set is a man aged 55 to 70 in good health. The CDR3 runs from the conserved cysteine through the conserved F or W. Fields, in order: D gene, V gene, clone size, J gene, CDR3 DNA, CDR3 protein. The D gene is left open where the match is weak. The size of a clone is reported for some rows only, either as once, few or many, or as a class for expanded clones.

d_gene: TRBD2
v_gene: TRBV20-1
abundance: -
j_gene: TRBJ2-7
CDR3nt: TGCAGTGCTAGGAGCGAGGGGGACTCACGGGGGGGCTGGTCCTACGAGCAGTACTTC
CDR3aa: CSARSEGDSRGGWSYEQYF

d_gene: -
v_gene: TRBV20-1
abundance: -
j_gene: TRBJ2-7
CDR3nt: TGCAGTGCTCGGACCTCCGCCTACGAGCAGTACTTC
CDR3aa: CSARTSAYEQYF

d_gene: TRBD1
v_gene: TRBV10-3
abundance: -
j_gene: TRBJ2-7
CDR3nt: TGTGCCACCAGGACAGGGGCCTACGAGCAGTACTTC
CDR3aa: CATRTGAYEQYF

d_gene: -
v_gene: TRBV20-1
abundance: -
j_gene: TRBJ2-7
CDR3nt: TGCAGTGCTAGCCCCGGTGTCACGGATCCTTACGAGCAGTACTTC
CDR3aa: CSASPGVTDPYEQYF

d_gene: -
v_gene: TRBV29-1
abundance: -
j_gene: TRBJ1-1
CDR3nt: TGCAGCGTTATCAGGGTATCGACGAACACTGAAGCTTTCTTT
CDR3aa: CSVIRVSTNTEAFF

d_gene: TRBD1
v_gene: TRBV10-1
abundance: -
j_gene: TRBJ1-2
CDR3nt: TGCGCCAGCAGTGAGGCTGACAGGGGGAGGAACTATGGCTACACCTTC
CDR3aa: CASSEADRGRNYGYTF

d_gene: TRBD1
v_gene: TRBV12-3/TRBV12-4
abundance: once
j_gene: TRBJ1-6
CDR3nt: TGTGCCAGCAGCAATACAGGGGTCCGGGGACCCCTCCACTTT
CDR3aa: CASSNTGVRGPLHF

d_gene: TRBD2
v_gene: TRBV7-2
abundance: -
j_gene: TRBJ2-1
CDR3nt: TGTGCCAGCAGCAAGGGACTAACGAATGAGCAGTTCTTC
CDR3aa: CASSKGLTNEQFF

d_gene: -
v_gene: TRBV7-8
abundance: few
j_gene: TRBJ2-7
CDR3nt: TGTGCCAGCAGCTTTAGTCCCCTCAACGAGCAGTACTTC
CDR3aa: CASSFSPLNEQYF

d_gene: TRBD1
v_gene: TRBV24-1
abundance: few
j_gene: TRBJ2-1
CDR3nt: TGTGCCACCAGTGATTGGACAGGGGAGAATGAGCAGTTCTTC
CDR3aa: CATSDWTGENEQFF

d_gene: TRBD2
v_gene: TRBV19
abundance: -
j_gene: TRBJ2-1
CDR3nt: TGTGCCAGTAGTACCTACGGACTAGCGGGGGGGTCCCACGAGCAGTTCTTC
CDR3aa: CASSTYGLAGGSHEQFF

d_gene: TRBD1
v_gene: TRBV5-1
abundance: few
j_gene: TRBJ2-1
CDR3nt: TGCGCCAGCAGCTTGGGACAGGGCTTACACAATGAGCAGTTCTTT
CDR3aa: CASSLGQGLHNEQFF

d_gene: TRBD1
v_gene: TRBV7-8
abundance: -
j_gene: TRBJ2-6
CDR3nt: TGTGCCAGCGGGACAGGGGGAATTTCAAGGGGCAGCTCTGGGGCCAACGTCCTGACTTTC
CDR3aa: CASGTGGISRGSSGANVLTF

d_gene: TRBD2
v_gene: TRBV12-3/TRBV12-4
abundance: few
j_gene: TRBJ2-1
CDR3nt: TGTGCCAGCAGTCCACGGACTAGCGGGGGAAACTCCTACAATGAGCAGTTCTTC
CDR3aa: CASSPRTSGGNSYNEQFF

d_gene: -
v_gene: TRBV12-3/TRBV12-4
abundance: few
j_gene: TRBJ2-3
CDR3nt: TGTGCCAGCAGTTTCAGAGGGGCAGGAGATACGGAATATTTT
CDR3aa: CASSFRGAGDTEYF

d_gene: -
v_gene: TRBV29-1
abundance: few
j_gene: TRBJ2-5
CDR3nt: TGCAGCGTTGAGGTACAGAGCCAAGAGACCCAGTACTTC
CDR3aa: CSVEVQSQETQYF

d_gene: -
v_gene: TRBV11-2
abundance: -
j_gene: TRBJ2-7
CDR3nt: TGTGCCAGCACCATTCTTGAGGGTGTATCCTACGAGCAGTACTTC
CDR3aa: CASTILEGVSYEQYF

d_gene: -
v_gene: TRBV25-1
abundance: few
j_gene: TRBJ1-2
CDR3nt: TGTGCCAGCATGGCAGGCTACTACGGCTACACCTTC
CDR3aa: CASMAGYYGYTF

d_gene: -
v_gene: TRBV20-1
abundance: -
j_gene: TRBJ2-1
CDR3nt: TGCAGTGCTGGCGCCCGGCTTAATGAGCAGTTCTTC
CDR3aa: CSAGARLNEQFF

d_gene: TRBD1
v_gene: TRBV12-3/TRBV12-4
abundance: -
j_gene: TRBJ1-2
CDR3nt: TGTGCCAGCACCTCGGGACAGGGGACTATCTATGGCTACACCTTC
CDR3aa: CASTSGQGTIYGYTF

d_gene: -
v_gene: TRBV6-2/TRBV6-3
abundance: -
j_gene: TRBJ2-4
CDR3nt: TGTGCCAGCAGTCCCACAGGCATAGGGCAGTACTTC
CDR3aa: CASSPTGIGQYF

d_gene: -
v_gene: TRBV5-1
abundance: -
j_gene: TRBJ2-5
CDR3nt: TGCGCCAGCAGCTTGGGGAATAGGGGTCAAGAGACCCAGTACTTC
CDR3aa: CASSLGNRGQETQYF

d_gene: -
v_gene: TRBV2
abundance: -
j_gene: TRBJ1-3
CDR3nt: TGTGCCAGCAGATTAGGGATCTCTGGAAACACCATATATTTT
CDR3aa: CASRLGISGNTIYF

d_gene: -
v_gene: TRBV20-1
abundance: -
j_gene: TRBJ2-1
CDR3nt: TGCAGTGCCCCCCCCGGACCCGTCAATGAGCAGTTCTTC
CDR3aa: CSAPPGPVNEQFF

d_gene: -
v_gene: TRBV5-1
abundance: -
j_gene: TRBJ1-5
CDR3nt: TGCGCCAGCAGCTTGGAGGGCCTCCCCAATCAGCCCCAGCATTTT
CDR3aa: CASSLEGLPNQPQHF

d_gene: TRBD1
v_gene: TRBV2
abundance: -
j_gene: TRBJ2-7
CDR3nt: TGTGCCAGCAGTGCGACAGGGGGTACCTACGAGCAGTACTTC
CDR3aa: CASSATGGTYEQYF

d_gene: -
v_gene: TRBV28
abundance: -
j_gene: TRBJ1-2
CDR3nt: TGTGCCAGCAGTCCCGTTAGAAGGGAGTCAGATGGCCACACCTTC
CDR3aa: CASSPVRRESDGHTF

d_gene: TRBD2
v_gene: TRBV20-1
abundance: -
j_gene: TRBJ2-3
CDR3nt: TGCAGTGCTAATAGCGGGGGAGGATCGGATACGCAGTATTTT
CDR3aa: CSANSGGGSDTQYF

d_gene: -
v_gene: TRBV11-2
abundance: -
j_gene: TRBJ1-6
CDR3nt: TGTGCCAGCAGCTTAGTCGCAGGGATGTCCTATAATTCACCCCTCCACTTT
CDR3aa: CASSLVAGMSYNSPLHF

d_gene: -
v_gene: TRBV21-1
abundance: -
j_gene: TRBJ2-1
CDR3nt: TGTGCCAGCAGCCTTTCTAGCGGGGGCCCCTGTAATGAGCAGTTCTTC
CDR3aa: CASSLSSGGPCNEQFF

d_gene: TRBD1
v_gene: TRBV29-1
abundance: few
j_gene: TRBJ2-1
CDR3nt: TGCAGCGTTGTCACCGGGGACAGGGACTACAATGAGCAGTTCTTC
CDR3aa: CSVVTGDRDYNEQFF